These 10 T cell receptor beta chains originate from one sample sequenced in a study of cytomegalovirus exposure and HLA in healthy donors. Amplification used 60 Vbeta primers and 13 Jbeta primers. TCRdb's table, derived via immunoSEQ multiplex PCR, lists solely in-frame clones and lacks some. The table records fewer than 150,000 clones, around 70% of them present only once. Sequencing used PBMCs. The origin of the receptors is a young woman in good health and CMV-seronegative.

The chain links TRBV7-3 to TRBJ2-5; 12 bases map to TRBD2. Germline-derived CDR1 and CDR2 are SGHTA and FQGTGA. The CDR3 is 16 residues long. V shed 5 bases, J shed 5 bases, and the junction held 9 bases outside the gene matches. The CDR3 loop reads CASSPRASGGAETQYF. The CDR3, as DNA: TGTGCCAGCAGCCCCCGTGCTAGCGGGGGGGCGGAGACCCAGTACTTC.

This clone has a handful of counts. This chain links TRBV28 with TRBJ1-2, with 11 nucleotides matching TRBD1. Germline assignment: CDR1 MDHEN and CDR2 SYDVKM. With V trimmed by 6 bases and J by 4 bases, 7 bases remained unmatched. CDR3 length: 15 residues. The CDR3 coding sequence is TGTGCCAGCAGCCAAGGACAGGGGGCGGTCTATGGCTACACCTTC. It specifies CASSQGQGAVYGYTF.

The chain uses TRBV6-5 and TRBJ2-2; 9 bases are a match to TRBD2. From germline, CDR1 is MNHEY and CDR2 SVGAGI. V was clipped by 6 bases and J by 5 bases; unmatched bases: 7. The CDR3 spans 15 residues. The CDR3 region is CASSPGTSLTGELFF. The CDR3 coding sequence is TGTGCCAGCAGCCCCGGGACTAGCTTAACCGGGGAGCTGTTTTTT.

The chain recombines TRBV10-3 with TRBJ2-1; 10 bases map to TRBD2. Looked up from germline, CDR1 is ENHRY and CDR2 is SYGVKD. V lost 6 bases to trimming and J lost 7 bases; unmatched junction nucleotides: 9. CDR3 length equals 15 residues. The CDR3 DNA follows: TGTGCCATCAGCGGACTCGGGACTAGCGAAAATGAGCAGTTCTTC. This translates into CAISGLGTSENEQFF.

The chain joins TRBV6-1 to TRBJ2-5; D call uncertain. The V gene's germline CDR1 is MNHNS and CDR2 SASEGT. The CDR3 covers 14 residues. The V and J ends lost 2 bases and 5 bases respectively, with 12 bases between them. The CDR3 DNA sequence: TGTGCCAGCAGTGAATATAACGGGTGGGAGACCCAGTACTTC. Protein sequence: CASSEYNGWETQYF.

The chain joins TRBV5-1 to TRBJ2-5; possibly TRBD1 for D (6 bases). Trimming removed 7 bases from V and 2 bases from J, with 12 bases in between. CDR3 length equals 13 residues. Germline values: CDR1 SGHRS, CDR2 YFSETQ. The CDR3 spells CASRQAYQETQYF. CDR3 bases: TGCGCCAGCCGACAGGCGTATCAAGAGACCCAGTACTTC.

The chain uses TRBV6-5 and TRBJ1-2; TRBD1 aligns across 9 bases. Germline CDR1 is MNHEY and CDR2 is SVGAGI. Trimming cost V 2 bases and J 4 bases; bases outside gene matches: 8. This CDR3 region has 16 residues. The CDR3 region is CASSYSRYRGPYGYTF. The CDR3 DNA sequence: TGTGCCAGCAGTTACAGCCGTTACAGGGGGCCCTATGGCTACACCTTC.

This clone was seen a few times. The chain recombines TRBV25-1 with TRBJ2-5; D is perhaps TRBD2 (5 bases). CDR1 MGHDK and CDR2 SYGVNS come from the germline V gene. The V and J ends lost 6 bases and 0 bases respectively, with 8 bases between them. This CDR3 contains 13 residues. The CDR3 spells CASSLRDQETQYF. For the CDR3, the DNA is TGTGCCAGCAGCCTGAGGGACCAAGAGACCCAGTACTTC. The whole variable domain, filled in from reference TRBV25-1 and TRBJ2-5, reads EADIYQTPRYLVIGTGKKITLECSQTMGHDKMYWYQQDPGMELHLIHYSYGVNSTEKGDLSSESTVSRIRTEHFPLTLESARPSHTSQYLCASSLRDQETQYFGPGTRLLVL.

The chain couples TRBV4-2 to TRBJ1-1; tentatively, D is TRBD1 (6 bases). This CDR3 is built from 19 residues. Germline V gene lookup returns CDR1 LGHNA and CDR2 YNFKEQ. V was cut by 1 base and J by 1 base, with 22 bases left in between. The CDR3 spells CASSQVESGTGIKNTEAFF. The CDR3 nucleotides are TGTGCCAGCAGCCAAGTCGAGTCGGGCACAGGGATCAAGAACACTGAAGCTTTCTTT.

The chain joins TRBV19 to TRBJ1-1; 7 bases map to TRBD1. Looked up from germline, CDR1 is LNHDA and CDR2 is SQIVND (reference sequence). V shed 10 bases, J shed 1 base, and the junction held 9 bases outside the gene matches. This CDR3 comprises 14 residues. CDR3 DNA: TGTGCCACTTGTCCCGGGACAGAGAACACTGAAGCTTTCTTT. This translates into CATCPGTENTEAFF.